Shown below are 11 T cell receptor beta chains from a single sample sequenced in a study of blood T cell repertoires in COVID-19. Clones were read by immunoSEQ multiplex PCR, and TCRdb kept only the in-frame ones, dropping some. The sample shows around 230,000 clones, about 91% of them seen only once. Sequenced material: PBMCs or T cells enriched from blood (not recorded which). The origin of the receptors is a woman in her thirties or forties with acute COVID-19.

The chain is built from TRBV6-4 and TRBJ2-5; TRBD2 matches at 7 bases. Germline assignment: CDR1 MRHNA and CDR2 SNTAGT. The trim removed 4 bases at V and 4 bases at J, leaving 3 bases unmatched. This CDR3 spans 13 amino acids. Here the CDR3 reads CASSVLAGETQYF. In DNA, the CDR3 is TGTGCCAGCAGTGTCTTAGCGGGAGAGACCCAGTACTTC.

V is TRBV10-3 and J is TRBJ2-7; TRBD2 aligns across 8 bases. The V gene's germline CDR1 is ENHRY and CDR2 SYGVKD. The CDR3 is 16 residues long. V shed 5 bases, J shed 5 bases, and the junction held 14 bases outside the gene matches. The CDR3 coding sequence is TGTGCCATCAGTCAGGGCGCGAGCGGGAGTGGGAACGAGCAGTACGTC. It is translated as CAISQGASGSGNEQYV.

This sequence joins TRBV18 and TRBJ1-6; 8 bases align to TRBD1. J lost 5 bases, V lost 6 bases, and 6 bases had no gene match. Germline CDR1 reads KGHSH; CDR2 reads LQKENI. The CDR3 is 15 residues long. Here the CDR3 DNA reads TGTGCCAGCTCGCCCCAGGGGGCCGATAATTCACCCCTCCACTTT. Its protein is CASSPQGADNSPLHF.

The DNA of the CDR3 is TGTGCCAGCAGGGAGATTAGTGAGCAGTTCTTC. Encoded protein: CASREISEQFF. The genes are TRBV2 and TRBJ2-1; unclear D gene. This CDR3 region has 11 residues. The germline CDR1 and CDR2 sequences are SNHLY and FYNNEI. V shed 6 bases and J shed 9 bases, with 9 bases lying between them.

The chain carries TRBV5-1 and TRBJ2-1; D unresolved. The CDR3 totals 11 residues. CDR1 SGHRS and CDR2 YFSETQ come from the germline V gene. Trimming left V 2 bases short and J 8 bases short, with 5 bases between. The CDR3: CASSFRDEQFF. CDR3 DNA sequence: TGCGCCAGCAGCTTCCGGGATGAGCAGTTCTTC.

The chain is built from TRBV13 and TRBJ1-1, with TRBD1 matching 9 bases. V shed 5 bases, J shed 1 base, and the junction held 8 bases outside the gene matches. Germline CDR1 and CDR2: PRHDT and FYEKMQ (reference sequence). The CDR3 covers 16 residues. The CDR3 loop is CASSRYRGRGNTEAFF. DNA for the CDR3: TGTGCCAGCAGCCGCTACAGGGGGCGCGGGAACACTGAAGCTTTCTTT.

This clone has just one count. The chain joins TRBV11-3 to TRBJ1-5, with a possible D match to TRBD1 (5 bases). The CDR3 extends over 12 amino acids. The germline V gene has CDR1 SGHNT and CDR2 YENEEA. The V gene lost 3 bases and the J gene lost 6 bases, with 6 bases spanning the gap. The CDR3 DNA reads as TGTGCCAGCAGCTTGCAGGGTCAGCCCCAGCATTTT. Amino acids: CASSLQGQPQHF.

CDR3 residues: CASSTARRISYNEQFF. In DNA form, the CDR3 reads TGTGCCAGCAGCACCGCTAGACGAATTTCCTACAATGAGCAGTTCTTC. The V and J genes are TRBV9 and TRBJ2-1, with D unclear. The CDR3 has 16 amino acids. The V gene lost 4 bases and the J gene lost 1 base, with 15 bases spanning the gap. Per germline, CDR1 SGDLS and CDR2 YYNGEE.

The CDR3 bases are TGTGCCAGCACCGATGGGCAGCGGGGGGGAGACGGGGAGCTGTTTTTT. Its protein product is CASTDGQRGGDGELFF. The rearrangement links TRBV11-2 to TRBJ2-2; 10 nucleotides agree with TRBD2. The CDR3 totals 16 residues. From germline, CDR1 is SGHAT and CDR2 FQNNGV. After removal of 7 bases from V and 7 bases from J, the junction contained 12 bases not matched to a gene.

V usage is TRBV5-6 and J usage is TRBJ1-5, with unresolved D. With 3 bases removed from V and 6 bases from J, the gap between germline ends came to 10 bases. The CDR3 runs to 13 residues. Germline V gene lookup returns CDR1 SGHDT and CDR2 YYEEEE. DNA for the CDR3: TGTGCCAGCAGCTCCTACCTTGGTCAGCCCCAGCATTTT. It encodes CASSSYLGQPQHF.

V is TRBV19 and J is TRBJ2-1, with TRBD1 identical over 8 bases. Trimming took 7 bases from V and 1 from J; bases not matched to a gene: 3. This CDR3 has 14 residues. Germline CDR1 and CDR2: LNHDA and SQIVND (reference sequence). This CDR3 reads CASNRQGSYNEQFF. CDR3 DNA sequence: TGTGCCAGTAACAGACAGGGGTCCTACAATGAGCAGTTCTTC.